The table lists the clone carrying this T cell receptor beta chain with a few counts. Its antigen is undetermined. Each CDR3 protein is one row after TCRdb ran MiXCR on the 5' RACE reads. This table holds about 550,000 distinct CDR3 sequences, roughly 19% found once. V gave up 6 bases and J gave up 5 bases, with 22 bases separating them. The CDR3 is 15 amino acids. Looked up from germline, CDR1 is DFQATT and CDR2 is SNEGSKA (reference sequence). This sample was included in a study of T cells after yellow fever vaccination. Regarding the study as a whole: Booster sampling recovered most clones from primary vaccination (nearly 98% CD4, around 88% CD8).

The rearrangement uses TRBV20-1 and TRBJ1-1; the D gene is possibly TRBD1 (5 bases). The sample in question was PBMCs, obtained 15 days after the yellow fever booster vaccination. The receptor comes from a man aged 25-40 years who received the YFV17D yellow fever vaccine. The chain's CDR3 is CSAPRKGRLRTEAFF. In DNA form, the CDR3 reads TGCAGTGCGCCTCGTAAGGGGAGGCTGCGGACTGAAGCTTTCTTT.